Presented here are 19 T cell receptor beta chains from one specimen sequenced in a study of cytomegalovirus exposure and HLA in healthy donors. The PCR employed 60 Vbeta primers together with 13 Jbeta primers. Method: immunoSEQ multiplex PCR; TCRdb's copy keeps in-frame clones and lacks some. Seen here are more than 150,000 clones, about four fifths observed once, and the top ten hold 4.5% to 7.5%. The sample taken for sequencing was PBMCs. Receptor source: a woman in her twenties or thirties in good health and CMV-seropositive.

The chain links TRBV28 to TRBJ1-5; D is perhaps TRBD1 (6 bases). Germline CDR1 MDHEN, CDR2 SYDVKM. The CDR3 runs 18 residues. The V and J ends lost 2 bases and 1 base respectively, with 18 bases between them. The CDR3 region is CASSLIPDSFLSNQPQHF. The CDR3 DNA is TGTGCCAGCAGTTTAATCCCGGACAGTTTCTTAAGCAATCAGCCCCAGCATTTT.

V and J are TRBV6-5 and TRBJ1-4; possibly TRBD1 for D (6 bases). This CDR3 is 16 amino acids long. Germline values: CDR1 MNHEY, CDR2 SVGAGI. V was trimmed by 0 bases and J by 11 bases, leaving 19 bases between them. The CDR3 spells CASSYSPTGTKRKLFF. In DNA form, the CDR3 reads TGTGCCAGCAGTTACTCGCCAACCGGGACAAAGAGGAAACTGTTTTTT.

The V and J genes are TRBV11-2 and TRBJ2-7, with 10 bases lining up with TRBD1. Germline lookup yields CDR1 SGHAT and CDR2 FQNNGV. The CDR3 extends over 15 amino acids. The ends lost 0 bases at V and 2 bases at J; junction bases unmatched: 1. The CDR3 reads CASSLETGGPYEQYF. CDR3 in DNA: TGTGCCAGCAGCTTAGAGACAGGGGGCCCCTACGAGCAGTACTTC.

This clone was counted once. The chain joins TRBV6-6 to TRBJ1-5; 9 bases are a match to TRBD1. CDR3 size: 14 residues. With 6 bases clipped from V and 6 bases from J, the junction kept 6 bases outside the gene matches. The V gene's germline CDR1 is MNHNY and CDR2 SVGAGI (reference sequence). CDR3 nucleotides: TGTGCCAGCAGCCCCACAGGGGGCGGTCAGCCCCAGCATTTT. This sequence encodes CASSPTGGGQPQHF.

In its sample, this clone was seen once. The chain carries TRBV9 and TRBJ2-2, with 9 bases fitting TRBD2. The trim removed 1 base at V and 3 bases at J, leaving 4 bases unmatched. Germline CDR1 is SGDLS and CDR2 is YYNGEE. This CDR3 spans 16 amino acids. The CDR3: CASSVRGGGDTGELFF. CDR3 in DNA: TGTGCCAGCAGCGTAAGGGGCGGGGGGGACACCGGGGAGCTGTTTTTT.

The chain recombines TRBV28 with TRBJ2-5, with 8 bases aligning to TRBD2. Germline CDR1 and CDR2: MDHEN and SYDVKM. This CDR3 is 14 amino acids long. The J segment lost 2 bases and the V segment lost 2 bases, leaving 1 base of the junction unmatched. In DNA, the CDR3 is TGTGCCAGCAGTTTAACTAGCGGACAAGAGACCCAGTACTTC. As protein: CASSLTSGQETQYF.

The CDR3 coding sequence is TGTGCCAGCAGTTTATCTAGACCTATCTACGAGCAGTACTTC. Its translation is CASSLSRPIYEQYF. The chain carries TRBV28 and TRBJ2-7; unclear D gene. The V gene's germline CDR1 is MDHEN and CDR2 SYDVKM. The V end lost 1 base, the J end lost 3 bases, and 10 bases lay between the germline ends. CDR3 length: 14 residues.

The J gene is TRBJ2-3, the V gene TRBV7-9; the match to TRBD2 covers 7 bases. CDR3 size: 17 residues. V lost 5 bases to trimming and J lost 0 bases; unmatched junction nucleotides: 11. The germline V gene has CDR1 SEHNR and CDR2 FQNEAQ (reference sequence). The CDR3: CASSQLPPGLSTDTQYF. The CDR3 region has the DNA TGTGCCAGCAGCCAACTCCCACCGGGACTAAGCACAGATACGCAGTATTTT.

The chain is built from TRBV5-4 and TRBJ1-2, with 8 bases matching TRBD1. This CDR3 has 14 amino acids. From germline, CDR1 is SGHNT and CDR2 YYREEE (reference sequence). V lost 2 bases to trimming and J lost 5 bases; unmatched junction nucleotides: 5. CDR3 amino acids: CASSLMGQDYGYTF. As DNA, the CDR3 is TGTGCCAGCAGCTTAATGGGACAGGATTATGGCTACACCTTC.

The CDR3 nucleotides are TGTGCCAGCAGCCAGGAACTAGCGGGAGGACCCAACAATGAGCAGTTCTTC. This codes for CASSQELAGGPNNEQFF. This chain uses TRBV4-2 with TRBJ2-1, with TRBD2 matching 12 bases. Germline CDR1 and CDR2: LGHNA and YNFKEQ. The CDR3 has 17 residues. The trim removed 3 bases at V and 5 bases at J, leaving 8 bases unmatched.

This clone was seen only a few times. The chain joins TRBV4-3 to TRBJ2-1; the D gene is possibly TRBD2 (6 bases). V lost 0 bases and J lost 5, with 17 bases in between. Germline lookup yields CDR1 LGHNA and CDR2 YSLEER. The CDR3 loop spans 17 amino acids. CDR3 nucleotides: TGCGCCAGCAGCCAAGACTGGGACTCAGTCGTGGACAATGAGCAGTTCTTC. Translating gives CASSQDWDSVVDNEQFF.

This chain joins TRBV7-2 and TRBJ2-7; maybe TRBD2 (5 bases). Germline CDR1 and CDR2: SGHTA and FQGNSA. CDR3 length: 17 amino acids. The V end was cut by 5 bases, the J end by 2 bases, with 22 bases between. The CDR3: CASSTLPAGWPTYEQYF. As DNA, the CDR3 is TGTGCCAGCAGCACACTCCCCGCGGGTTGGCCCACCTACGAGCAGTACTTC.

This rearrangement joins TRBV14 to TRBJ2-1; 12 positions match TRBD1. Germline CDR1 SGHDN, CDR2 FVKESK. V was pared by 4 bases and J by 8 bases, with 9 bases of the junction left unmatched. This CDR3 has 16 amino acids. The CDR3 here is CASSLPGQGARDEQFF. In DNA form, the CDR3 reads TGTGCCAGCAGCCTCCCGGGACAGGGGGCAAGAGATGAGCAGTTCTTC.

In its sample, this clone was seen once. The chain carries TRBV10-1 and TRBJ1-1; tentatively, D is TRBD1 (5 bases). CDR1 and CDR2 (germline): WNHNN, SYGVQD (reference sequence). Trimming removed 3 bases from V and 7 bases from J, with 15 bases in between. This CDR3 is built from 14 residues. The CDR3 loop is CASSEGRRGDEAFF. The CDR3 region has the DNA TGCGCCAGCAGTGAAGGTAGGAGGGGAGATGAAGCTTTCTTT.

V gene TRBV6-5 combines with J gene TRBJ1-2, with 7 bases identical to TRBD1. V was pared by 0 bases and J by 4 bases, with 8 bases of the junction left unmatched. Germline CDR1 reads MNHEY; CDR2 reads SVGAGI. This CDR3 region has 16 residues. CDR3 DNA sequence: TGTGCCAGCAGTTACTCCTTTAGGGGGCAGGGCTATGGCTACACCTTC. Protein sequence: CASSYSFRGQGYGYTF.

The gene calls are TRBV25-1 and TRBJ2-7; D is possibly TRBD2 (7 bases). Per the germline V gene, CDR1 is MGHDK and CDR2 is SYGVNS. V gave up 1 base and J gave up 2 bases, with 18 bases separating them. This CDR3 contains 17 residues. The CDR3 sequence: CASSESPRRGGAYEQYF. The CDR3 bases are TGTGCCAGCAGTGAATCCCCCCGGAGAGGGGGGGCCTACGAGCAGTACTTC.

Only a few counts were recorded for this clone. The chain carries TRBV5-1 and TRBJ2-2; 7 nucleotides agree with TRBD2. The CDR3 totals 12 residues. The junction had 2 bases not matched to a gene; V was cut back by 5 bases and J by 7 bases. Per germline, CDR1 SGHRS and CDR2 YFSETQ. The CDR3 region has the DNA TGCGCCAGCAGTAGCGGGCTCGGGGAGCTGTTTTTT. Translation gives CASSSGLGELFF.

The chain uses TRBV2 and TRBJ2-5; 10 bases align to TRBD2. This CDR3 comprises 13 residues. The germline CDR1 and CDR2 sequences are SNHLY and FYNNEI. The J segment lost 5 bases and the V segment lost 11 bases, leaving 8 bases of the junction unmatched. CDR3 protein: CARAGGPVETQYF. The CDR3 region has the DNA TGTGCCCGAGCGGGGGGGCCAGTGGAGACCCAGTACTTC.

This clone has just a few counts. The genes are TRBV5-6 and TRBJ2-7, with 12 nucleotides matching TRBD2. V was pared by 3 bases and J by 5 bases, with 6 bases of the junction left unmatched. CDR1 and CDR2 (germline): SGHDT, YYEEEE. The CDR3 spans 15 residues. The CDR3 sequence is CASSSPSGRVHEQYF. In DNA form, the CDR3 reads TGTGCCAGCAGCTCCCCTAGCGGGAGGGTACACGAGCAGTACTTC.